A single sample is the source of the 12 T cell receptor beta chains below, sequenced in a study of blood T cell repertoires in COVID-19. Libraries were prepared by immunoSEQ multiplex PCR; TCRdb keeps only in-frame clonotypes and omits some of them. This table has 150,000 or so clones, 85% to 90% appearing once. The sample consisted of peripheral blood. The receptor set was obtained from a man between 60 and 75 years old with COVID-19, enrolled during active disease.

The chain links TRBV5-1 to TRBJ1-4, with D uncertain. V gave up 1 base and J gave up 1 base, with 17 bases separating them. Germline V lookup: CDR1 SGHRS, CDR2 YFSETQ. The CDR3 runs to 18 residues. The CDR3 is CASSLQPAGPGTNEKLFF. The DNA for the CDR3 is TGCGCCAGCAGCTTGCAGCCAGCCGGCCCGGGAACTAATGAAAAACTGTTTTTT.

V is TRBV19 and J is TRBJ1-2; unclear D gene. V gave up 7 bases and J gave up 2 bases, with 23 bases separating them. The length of the CDR3 is 17 residues. Germline V gene lookup returns CDR1 LNHDA and CDR2 SQIVND (reference sequence). CDR3 nucleotide sequence: TGTGCCAGTATCTCAAGGCCGCGAGCGAGGGCAAACTATGGCTACACCTTC. It translates to CASISRPRARANYGYTF.

The V and J genes are TRBV7-8 and TRBJ1-1; D is unclear. Germline-derived CDR1 and CDR2 are SGHVS and FQNEAQ. The V end was cut by 4 bases, the J end by 2 bases, with 11 bases between. The CDR3 is 14 amino acids. CDR3 sequence (DNA): TGTGCCAGCAGCTCTCCGGGATCCAACACTGAAGCTTTCTTT. Translation: CASSSPGSNTEAFF.

The rearrangement links TRBV5-1 to TRBJ2-1, with no clear D. The CDR3 contains 18 residues. The germline V gene has CDR1 SGHRS and CDR2 YFSETQ. With 1 base removed from V and 3 bases from J, the gap between germline ends came to 20 bases. The CDR3 is CASSLSSLSTGVYNEQFF. DNA of the CDR3: TGCGCCAGCAGCTTGTCGTCCCTTTCGACTGGAGTCTACAATGAGCAGTTCTTC.

The genes are TRBV6-6 and TRBJ1-2; 7 bases align to TRBD1. J was trimmed by 8 bases and V by 6 bases; bases with no gene match: 6. This CDR3 region has 12 residues. Germline V gives CDR1 MNHNY, CDR2 SVGAGI (reference sequence). The CDR3 protein is CASRTGQDGYTF. The CDR3, as DNA: TGTGCCAGCAGAACAGGACAGGACGGCTACACCTTC.

As for this clone: One end of the junction varies from germline; a read error may be responsible. CDR3 bases: TGTGCTAGCAGCTCAACTACAGGTACTGAAGCTTTCTTT. This sequence encodes CASSSTTGTEAFF. V is TRBV7-7 and J is TRBJ1-1; perhaps TRBD1 as D (5 bases). The germline gives CDR1 SSHAT, CDR2 FNYEAQ (reference sequence). The CDR3 is 13 residues long.

V is TRBV18 and J is TRBJ2-4, with a tentative D call TRBD1 (5 bases). V was shortened by 3 bases and J by 0 bases, with 12 bases between the two germline ends. The CDR3 has 16 amino acids. The germline gives CDR1 KGHSH, CDR2 LQKENI. CDR3 in amino acids: CASSPAGNIAKNIQYF. The CDR3 DNA sequence: TGTGCCAGCTCACCGGCAGGGAACATAGCCAAAAACATTCAGTACTTC. Using reference TRBV18 and TRBJ2-4 for the parts outside the CDR3, the full variable domain is NAGVMQNPRHLVRRRGQEARLRCSPMKGHSHVYWYRQLPEEGLKFMVYLQKENIIDESGMPKERFSAEFPKEGPSILRIQQVVRGDSAAYFCASSPAGNIAKNIQYFGAGTRLSVL.

V and J are TRBV7-9 and TRBJ2-7, with D unresolved. This CDR3 has 14 amino acids. The germline V gene has CDR1 SEHNR and CDR2 FQNEAQ (reference sequence). V lost 2 bases to trimming and J lost 1 base, with 9 bases between them. CDR3 in DNA: TGTGCCAGCAGCTTACATGTCAGTTCCTACGAGCAGTACTTC. Amino acids: CASSLHVSSYEQYF.

The V gene is TRBV19, the J gene TRBJ2-1; D is perhaps TRBD2 (6 bases). Per germline, CDR1 LNHDA and CDR2 SQIVND (reference sequence). V was clipped by 6 bases and J by 8 bases, with 29 bases between them. CDR3 length: 18 amino acids. The CDR3 DNA reads as TGTGCCAGTAGCCTTAAACGCTCCGCGACTAGAAGATCCTATGAGCAGTTCTTC. Residues: CASSLKRSATRRSYEQFF. The whole variable domain, filled in from reference TRBV19 and TRBJ2-1, reads DGGITQSPKYLFRKEGQNVTLSCEQNLNHDAMYWYRQDPGQGLRLIYYSQIVNDFQKGDIAEGYSVSREKKESFPLTVTSAQKNPTAFYLCASSLKRSATRRSYEQFFGPGTRLTVL.

On this clone itself: The junction differs from germline at one of its ends, possibly a read error. This rearrangement joins TRBV7-7 to TRBJ2-5; TRBD1 aligns across 7 bases. Germline CDR1 is SSHAT and CDR2 is FNYEAQ (reference sequence). The length of the CDR3 is 14 residues. For the CDR3, the DNA is TGTGCTAGCAGTCCCGCGACAGGGAAAGAGACCCAGTACTTC. This gives the protein CASSPATGKETQYF.

The rearrangement links TRBV27 to TRBJ1-2, with D possibly matching TRBD1 (5 bases). The length of the CDR3 is 14 residues. V lost 5 bases and J lost 4, with 14 bases in between. Germline V gives CDR1 MNHEY, CDR2 SMNVEV (reference sequence). CDR3 nucleotides: TGTGCCAGCAGTCTAGGGGTGGGGGGCTATGGCTACACCTTC. Translation: CASSLGVGGYGYTF.

This clone came up once. The V call is TRBV21-1, the J call TRBJ2-1; the DNA was not compared with TRBD1, the D call given in the table. TRBV21-1 is assigned pseudogene status. CDR3 length: 16 residues. The chain's CDR3 is CASSKFPGGLYNEQFF. Written as DNA, the CDR3 is TGTGCCAGCAGCAAATTTCCAGGGGGCCTCTACAATGAGCAGTTCTTC.